One T cell receptor (beta chain) is described in this entry. Its antigen remains unknown. V was trimmed by 8 bases and J by 1 base, leaving 18 bases between them. The CDR3 consists of 15 residues. In germline, CDR1 is MNHNS, CDR2 SASEGT. The table came from immunoSEQ multiplex PCR; TCRdb's copy has only in-frame clones and leaves some out. The sample yields 2 million to 2.5 million clones, more than 90% seen once. The data were taken from a study of shared clonotypes between healthy human individuals. Study results and limitations: Rarefaction showed that sequencing of sorted subsets was incomplete (despite large depth).

CD45RA-negative memory and CD45RA+ naive subsets were split from the CD4+ cells. Sequenced material: naive CD4+ T cells sorted from blood. This sample's subset: CD45RA+ positively selected. The clonotype was recovered from a man aged 18 to 29 in good health. The chain employs TRBV6-1 and TRBJ2-7; unclear D gene. As DNA, the CDR3 is TGTGCCAGCGAAAAGTCCCAAGATTTATCCTACGAGCAGTACTTC. It is translated as CASEKSQDLSYEQYF.